This T cell receptor (beta chain) originates from a study of Ad26.COV2.S vaccination and SARS-CoV-2 variants. Turning to the study itself: Once or twice, 56 days apart, Ad26.COV2.S was delivered intramuscularly.

Study-level points and caveats: TCR breadth and depth estimates may have understated total T cell responses.

This clone was counted only a few times. Its antigen is unknown. The treatment is: about 20 received Ad26.COV2.S at low or high dose, single or two shots; about 5 received placebo; per-sample allocation not given. Samples were taken on day 63 after the first vaccine or placebo injection. Adults aged 18-55 years in Boston included the donor. Trimming removed 4 bases from V and 4 bases from J, with 8 bases in between. This CDR3 has 12 residues. In germline, CDR1 is MGHRA, CDR2 YSYEKL. Measured with immunoSEQ multiplex PCR; TCRdb has only the in-frame clones, and not every one. This table has about 680,000 clones, more than 80% appearing once.

The source was peripheral blood, collected in a trial of Ad26.COV2.S vaccine versus placebo. The receptor was derived from a person aged 18 to 59 who received the Ad26.COV2.S COVID-19 vaccine or a placebo. The chain joins TRBV4-1 to TRBJ2-7; D remains ambiguous. In nucleotides, the CDR3 is TGCGCCAGCAGCCCCCGTGGGTACGAGCAGTACTTC. Encoded protein: CASSPRGYEQYF.